This passage covers 9 T cell receptor beta chains from one sample sequenced in a study of cytomegalovirus exposure and HLA in healthy donors. This PCR relied on a set of 60 Vbeta primers and 13 Jbeta primers. Produced via immunoSEQ multiplex PCR; TCRdb's table is partial and in-frame only. The table lists 130,000 to 150,000 clones, roughly three quarters of them singletons, with more than 4% in the top ten. The sequencing input was PBMCs. Every receptor here comes from a man between 60 and 70 years old in good health and CMV-seronegative.

Concerning this clone itself: A junction boundary mismatches the germline segment, possibly from a read error. The genes are TRBV6-6 and TRBJ1-3; 8 nucleotides agree with TRBD1. Per germline, CDR1 MNHNY and CDR2 SVGAGI (reference sequence). The CDR3 covers 11 residues. The CDR3 here is CASSIGQGMNF. CDR3 sequence (DNA): TGTGCCAGCAGTATTGGACAGGGCATGAATTTT.

This clone occurred a few times. This chain joins TRBV7-6 and TRBJ2-7, with D possibly being TRBD2 (6 bases). The CDR3 has 15 amino acids. The germline V gene has CDR1 SGHVS and CDR2 FNYEAQ. The V and J ends lost 0 bases and 1 base respectively, with 10 bases between them. This chain's CDR3 is CASSLATGLSYEQYF. CDR3 coding DNA: TGTGCCAGCAGCTTAGCTACAGGACTATCCTACGAGCAGTACTTC.

CDR3 nucleotides: TGCGCCAGCAGTCCGAGGGGGGGGCAGGGGAGCTACGAGCAGTACTTC. This gives the protein CASSPRGGQGSYEQYF. The rearrangement joins TRBV5-1 to TRBJ2-7; D possibly corresponds to TRBD2 (7 bases). The CDR3 is 16 residues long. Germline V gene data show CDR1 as SGHRS and CDR2 as YFSETQ. With 5 bases removed from V and 3 bases from J, the gap between germline ends came to 21 bases. Full variable domain (rest looked up from reference TRBV5-1 and TRBJ2-7): KAGVTQTPRYLIKTRGQQVTLSCSPISGHRSVSWYQQTPGQGLQFLFEYFSETQRNKGNFPGRFSGRQFSNSRSEMNVSTLELGDSALYLCASSPRGGQGSYEQYFGPGTRLTVT.

This clone was observed a handful of times. The chain has TRBV11-1 and TRBJ2-5, with 7 bases matching TRBD2. V lost 5 bases and J lost 2; bases outside the gene matches: 5. CDR1 is SGHAT, CDR2 FQDESV, per germline (reference sequence). The CDR3 consists of 14 residues. The CDR3 sequence is CASSRGDYQETQYF. In DNA form, the CDR3 reads TGTGCCAGCAGCCGGGGGGACTATCAAGAGACCCAGTACTTC.

The chain is built from TRBV2 and TRBJ2-5, with 8 bases fitting TRBD1. CDR1 is SNHLY, CDR2 FYNNEI, per germline. The CDR3 has 16 residues. The ends lost 5 bases at V and 5 bases at J; junction bases unmatched: 13. Here the CDR3 reads CASSTGQGSLGETQYF. CDR3 nucleotide sequence: TGTGCCAGCAGTACCGGACAGGGAAGTTTAGGGGAGACCCAGTACTTC.

This chain joins TRBV7-4 and TRBJ2-1; no clear D. Germline CDR1 is SGHVT and CDR2 is SQSDAQ. Trimming took 1 base from V and 0 from J, leaving 10 bases between them. CDR3 size: 16 residues. CDR3 loop: CASSLGAQSSYNEQFF. The CDR3 DNA reads TGTGCCAGCAGCTTAGGGGCCCAAAGCTCCTACAATGAGCAGTTCTTC. Full variable domain (missing parts from reference TRBV7-4 and TRBJ2-1): GAGVSQSPRYKVAKRGRDVALRCDSISGHVTLYWYRQTLGQGSEVLTYSQSDAQRDKSGRPSGRFSAERPERSVSTLKIQRTEQGDSAVYLCASSLGAQSSYNEQFFGPGTRLTVL.

CDR3 sequence (DNA): TGCGCCAGCAGGAGAGCACTAGCGGGAGCAGAGACCCAGTACTTC. Amino acids: CASRRALAGAETQYF. The V call is TRBV5-1, the J call TRBJ2-5; 11 positions match TRBD2. Trimming removed 5 bases from V and 4 bases from J; junction bases left unmatched: 7. Germline values: CDR1 SGHRS, CDR2 YFSETQ. The CDR3 sequence is 15 residues long.

CDR3: CASSPPGGSQETQYF. The CDR3 region has the DNA TGTGCCAGCAGCCCCCCCGGGGGTTCCCAAGAGACCCAGTACTTC. This chain links TRBV7-9 with TRBJ2-5; D is perhaps TRBD2 (6 bases). Trimming shortened V by 5 bases and J by 1 base, and 14 bases separated the two germline ends. CDR3 size: 15 residues. Germline lookup yields CDR1 SEHNR and CDR2 FQNEAQ (reference sequence).

The chain joins TRBV10-3 to TRBJ2-5; TRBD2 is a possible D gene (6 bases). The V end lost 11 bases, the J end lost 0 bases, and 13 bases lay between the germline ends. Germline CDR1 reads ENHRY; CDR2 reads SYGVKD. This CDR3 contains 13 residues. CDR3: CAVADEYQETQYF. The DNA for the CDR3 is TGTGCCGTAGCGGATGAGTACCAAGAGACCCAGTACTTC.